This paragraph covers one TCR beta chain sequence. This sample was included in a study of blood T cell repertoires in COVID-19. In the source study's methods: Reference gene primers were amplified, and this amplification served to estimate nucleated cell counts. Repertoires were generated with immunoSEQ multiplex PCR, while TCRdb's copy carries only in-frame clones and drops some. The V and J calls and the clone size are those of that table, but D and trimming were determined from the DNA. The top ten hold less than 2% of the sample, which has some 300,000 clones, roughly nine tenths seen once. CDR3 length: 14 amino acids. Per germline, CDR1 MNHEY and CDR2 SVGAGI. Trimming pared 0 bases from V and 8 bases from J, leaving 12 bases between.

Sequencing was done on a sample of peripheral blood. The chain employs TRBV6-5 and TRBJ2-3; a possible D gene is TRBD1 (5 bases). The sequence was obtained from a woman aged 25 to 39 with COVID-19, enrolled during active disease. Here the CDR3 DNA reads TGTGCCAGCAGTTACTCGCTGGGGCCCGGTACGCAGTATTTT. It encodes CASSYSLGPGTQYF.